This TCR beta chain was recovered during a study of T-cell memory formation after mild COVID-19. At the level of the study: Largely, the TCR clusters proved donor specific.

Overall study results and limits: In pre-infection memory, a portion of responding clones appeared, which suggested that cross-reactive memory joined. The SARS-CoV-2 specificity of second-wave clones reaching peak at day 37 remained unverified.

With constant-segment primers, 5'RACE yielded cDNA libraries of TCR alpha and TCR beta that carried sample barcodes and UMIs. Via MiXCR, TCRdb re-called the 5' RACE reads, giving one row per CDR3 protein. The sample includes 250,000 to 350,000 distinct CDR3 sequences, 16% of them seen just once. As to this clonotype: As yet, its antigen is unknown.

The CDR3 covers 12 residues. The germline CDR1 and CDR2 sequences are ENHRY and SYGVKD. The clonotype comes from a man in his late teens or twenties who had mild COVID-19 (a few samples of this study predate the infection). Cell type and time point are not known. V gene TRBV10-3 combines with J gene TRBJ2-7; D gene uncertain. The specimen was PBMCs or a T cell subset sorted from them (not recorded which). Here the CDR3 DNA reads TGTGCCGTCAGTGAGTCTAGATACGAGCAGTACGTC. Translating it yields CAVSESRYEQYV.